The sample holds many counts of the clone carrying this T cell receptor (beta chain). The antigen remains unidentified. The study based diagnoses on clinical symptoms, serum thyroxine and TRAb, thyroid ultrasound and orbital computed tomography. Germline V CDR1 and CDR2: SNHLY, FYNNEI. The length of the CDR3 is 13 residues. V lost 10 bases to trimming and J lost 9 bases; unmatched junction nucleotides: 11. This entry belongs to a study of T cells in Graves' hyperthyroidism and ophthalmopathy. Findings and limits, study-wide: Appearing also in blood were most of the thyroid clonotypes expanded above 0.001.

Authors of the study amplified TCR beta CDR3 regions from RNA transcripts. Carried out on the TCR CDR3, a first-round RT-PCR used the HTBI primer set. TCRdb reanalysed the multiplex PCR reads using MiXCR and keeps one entry per CDR3 protein. Among roughly 100,000 distinct CDR3 sequences listed, around 40% were seen once. This chain uses TRBV2 with TRBJ1-5, with 8 bases aligning to TRBD1. The sample comprised peripheral blood or thyroid tissue (not recorded which). The sequence came from a woman aged 25 to 39 with Graves' hyperthyroidism. Here the CDR3 reads CAITRGPTGPQHF. CDR3 coding DNA: TGTGCCATTACCAGGGGGCCCACCGGGCCCCAGCATTTT.